Sequencing of this TCR beta chain was carried out in a study of T cell clusters in autoimmune cytopenias. Germline V CDR1 and CDR2: LNHNV, YYDKDF (reference sequence). The CDR3 totals 16 residues. Considering frequency, this clonotype is medium-sized. One tube held mixed TRB-A and TRB-B primer pools for touch-down PCR. TCRdb reprocessed the multiplex PCR reads; each CDR3 protein has one entry and no DNA is given. In all, the sample yields about 2,500 distinct CDR3 sequences. TRB amplification used approximately 250 ng of peripheral blood genomic DNA. The chain is built from TRBV15 and TRBJ1-5. Sequencing was performed on peripheral blood. This clonotype was sampled from a human donor with an autoimmune cytopenia or autoimmune hepatitis (not recorded which). CDR3 residues: CATSSPNKHSNQPQHF.